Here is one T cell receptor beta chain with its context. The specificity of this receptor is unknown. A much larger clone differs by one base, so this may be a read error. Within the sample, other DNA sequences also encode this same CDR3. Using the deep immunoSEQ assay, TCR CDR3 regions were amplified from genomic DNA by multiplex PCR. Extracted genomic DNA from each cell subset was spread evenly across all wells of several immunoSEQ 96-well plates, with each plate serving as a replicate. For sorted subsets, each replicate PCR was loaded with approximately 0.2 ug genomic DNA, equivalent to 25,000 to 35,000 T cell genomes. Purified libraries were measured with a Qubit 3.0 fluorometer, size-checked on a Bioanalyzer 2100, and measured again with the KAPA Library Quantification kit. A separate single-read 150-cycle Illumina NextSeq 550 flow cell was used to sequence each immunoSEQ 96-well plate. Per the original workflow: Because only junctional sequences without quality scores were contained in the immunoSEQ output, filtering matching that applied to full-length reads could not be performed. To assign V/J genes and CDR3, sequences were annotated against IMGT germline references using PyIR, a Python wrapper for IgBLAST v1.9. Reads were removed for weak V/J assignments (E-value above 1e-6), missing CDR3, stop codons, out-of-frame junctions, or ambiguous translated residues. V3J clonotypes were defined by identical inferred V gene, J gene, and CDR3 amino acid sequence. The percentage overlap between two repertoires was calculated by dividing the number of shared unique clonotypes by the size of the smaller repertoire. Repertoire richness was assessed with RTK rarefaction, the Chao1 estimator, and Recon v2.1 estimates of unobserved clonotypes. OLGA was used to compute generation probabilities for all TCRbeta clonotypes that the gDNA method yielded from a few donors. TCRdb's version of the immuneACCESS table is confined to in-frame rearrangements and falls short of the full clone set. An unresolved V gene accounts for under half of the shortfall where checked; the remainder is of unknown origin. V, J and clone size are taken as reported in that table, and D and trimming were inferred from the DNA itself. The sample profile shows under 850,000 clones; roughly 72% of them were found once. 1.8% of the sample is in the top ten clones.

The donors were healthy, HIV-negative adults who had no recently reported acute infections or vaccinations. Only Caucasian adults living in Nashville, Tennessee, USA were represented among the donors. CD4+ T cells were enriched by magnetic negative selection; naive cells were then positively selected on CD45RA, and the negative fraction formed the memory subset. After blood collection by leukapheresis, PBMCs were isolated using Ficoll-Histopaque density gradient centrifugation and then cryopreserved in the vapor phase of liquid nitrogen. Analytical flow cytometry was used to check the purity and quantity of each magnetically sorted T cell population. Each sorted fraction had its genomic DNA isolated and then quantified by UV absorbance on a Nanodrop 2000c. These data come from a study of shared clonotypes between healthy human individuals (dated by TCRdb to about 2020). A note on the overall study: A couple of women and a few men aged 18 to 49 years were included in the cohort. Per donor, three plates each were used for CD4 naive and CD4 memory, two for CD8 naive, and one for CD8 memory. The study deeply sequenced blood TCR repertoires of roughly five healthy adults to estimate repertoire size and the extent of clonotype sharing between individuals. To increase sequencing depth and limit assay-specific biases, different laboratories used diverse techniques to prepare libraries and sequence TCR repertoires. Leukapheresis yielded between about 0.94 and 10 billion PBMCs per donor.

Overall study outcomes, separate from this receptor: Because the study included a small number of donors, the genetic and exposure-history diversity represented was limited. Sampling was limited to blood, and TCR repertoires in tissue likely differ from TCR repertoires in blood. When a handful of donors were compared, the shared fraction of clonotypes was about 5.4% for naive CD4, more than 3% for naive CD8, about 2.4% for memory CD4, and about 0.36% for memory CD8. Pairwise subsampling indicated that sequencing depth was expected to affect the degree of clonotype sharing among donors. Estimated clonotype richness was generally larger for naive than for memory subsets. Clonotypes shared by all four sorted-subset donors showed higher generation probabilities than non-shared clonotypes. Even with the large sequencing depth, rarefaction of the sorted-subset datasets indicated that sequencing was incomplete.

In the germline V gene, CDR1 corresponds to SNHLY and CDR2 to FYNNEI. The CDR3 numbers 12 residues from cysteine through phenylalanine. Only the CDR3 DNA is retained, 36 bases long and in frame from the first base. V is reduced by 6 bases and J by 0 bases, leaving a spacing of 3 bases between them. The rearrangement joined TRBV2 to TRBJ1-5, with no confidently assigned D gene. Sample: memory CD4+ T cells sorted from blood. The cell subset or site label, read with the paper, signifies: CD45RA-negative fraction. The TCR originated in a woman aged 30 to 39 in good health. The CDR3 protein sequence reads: CASRDSNQPQHF. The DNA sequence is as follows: TGTGCCAGCAGGGATAGCAATCAGCCCCAGCATTTT.